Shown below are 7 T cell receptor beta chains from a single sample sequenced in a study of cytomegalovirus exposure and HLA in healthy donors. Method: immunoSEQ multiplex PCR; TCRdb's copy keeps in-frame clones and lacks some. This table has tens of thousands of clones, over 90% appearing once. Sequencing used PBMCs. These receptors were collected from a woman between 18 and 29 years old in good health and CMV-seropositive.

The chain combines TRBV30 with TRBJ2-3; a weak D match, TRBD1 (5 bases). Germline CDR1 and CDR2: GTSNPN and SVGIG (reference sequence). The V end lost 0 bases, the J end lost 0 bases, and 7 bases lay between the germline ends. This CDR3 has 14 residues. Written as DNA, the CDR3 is TGTGCCTGGAGTGTAAGGGGAAGCACAGATACGCAGTATTTT. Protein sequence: CAWSVRGSTDTQYF.

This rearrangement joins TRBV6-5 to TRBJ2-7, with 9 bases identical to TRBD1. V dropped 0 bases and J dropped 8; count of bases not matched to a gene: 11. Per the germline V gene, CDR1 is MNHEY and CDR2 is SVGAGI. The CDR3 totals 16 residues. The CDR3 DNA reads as TGTGCCAGCAGTTACTCATCCGGGACAGGGCGTATTCAGCAGTACTTC. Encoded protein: CASSYSSGTGRIQQYF.

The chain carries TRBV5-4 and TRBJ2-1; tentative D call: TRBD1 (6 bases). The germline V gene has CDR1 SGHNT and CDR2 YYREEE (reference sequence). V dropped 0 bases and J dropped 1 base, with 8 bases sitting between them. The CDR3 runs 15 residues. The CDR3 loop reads CASSLEGGSYNEQFF. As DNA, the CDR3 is TGTGCCAGCAGCTTGGAAGGGGGATCCTACAATGAGCAGTTCTTC.

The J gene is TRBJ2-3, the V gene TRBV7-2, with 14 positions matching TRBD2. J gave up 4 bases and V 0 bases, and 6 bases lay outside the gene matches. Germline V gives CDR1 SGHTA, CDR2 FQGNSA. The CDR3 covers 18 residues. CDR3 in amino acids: CASSLAGTSGRLSDTQYF. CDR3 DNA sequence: TGTGCCAGCAGCTTAGCGGGGACTAGCGGGAGACTTTCAGATACGCAGTATTTT.

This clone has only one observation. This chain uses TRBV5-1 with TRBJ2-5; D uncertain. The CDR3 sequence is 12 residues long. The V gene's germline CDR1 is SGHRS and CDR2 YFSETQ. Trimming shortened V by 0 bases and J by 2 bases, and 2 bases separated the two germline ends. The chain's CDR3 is CASSLVQETQYF. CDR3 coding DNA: TGCGCCAGCAGCTTGGTACAAGAGACCCAGTACTTC.

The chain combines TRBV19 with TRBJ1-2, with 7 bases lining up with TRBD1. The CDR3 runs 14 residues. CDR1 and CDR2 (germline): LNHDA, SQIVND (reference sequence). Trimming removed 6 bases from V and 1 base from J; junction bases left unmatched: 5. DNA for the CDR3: TGTGCCAGTAGGAACGGACAGGATAACTATGGCTACACCTTC. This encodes CASRNGQDNYGYTF.

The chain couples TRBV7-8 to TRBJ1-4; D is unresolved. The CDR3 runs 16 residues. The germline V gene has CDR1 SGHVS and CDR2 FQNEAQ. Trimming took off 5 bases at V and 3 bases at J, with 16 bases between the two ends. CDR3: CASSPPGYSANEKLFF. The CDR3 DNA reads TGTGCCAGCAGCCCGCCCGGGTACTCGGCTAATGAAAAACTGTTTTTT.